The clone carrying this TCR beta chain came up many times. What it recognizes is unknown. This CDR3 region has 15 residues. The germline V and J ends were trimmed by 1 base and 0 bases, with 8 bases remaining between them. The germline CDR1 and CDR2 sequences are SGHTA and FQGNSA. This record comes from a study of CD8 T cells in ankylosing spondylitis. Broader study findings: Matched ankylosing spondylitis synovial fluid reportedly contained a significantly enriched population of disease-linked clones. Reports of some motif variants in reactive arthritis synovial fluid and blood predate this one. Blood from ankylosing spondylitis patients appeared to carry a characteristic roughly eight-variant TCR beta motif.

With molecular barcodes, quantitative 5'-RACE was used to make the TCR beta libraries. TCRdb processed the 5' RACE reads anew with MiXCR; each CDR3 protein has one entry. The sample consists of just over 300,000 distinct CDR3 sequences, under 25% of them appearing once. This chain uses TRBV7-2 with TRBJ2-3, with D possibly TRBD1 on 5 matching bases. Material: blood, either unsorted or a sorted T cell fraction (not recorded which). This receptor was identified in a female donor with ankylosing spondylitis or in good health (not recorded which). The CDR3 DNA reads as TGTGCCAGCAGCTTAGTAGGGGCTAGCACAGATACGCAGTATTTT. This translates into CASSLVGASTDTQYF.